The clone carrying this TCR beta chain was counted a single time. The target antigen is unknown. These data come from a study of T cell responses to AZD1222 COVID-19 vaccine. The CDR3 covers 13 residues. In germline, CDR1 is MNHEY, CDR2 SVGAGI. Trimming took 3 bases from V and 5 from J, leaving 10 bases between them. Measured with immunoSEQ multiplex PCR; TCRdb has only the in-frame clones, and not every one. The sample has 100,000 to 150,000 clones; almost 95% are singletons. Whole-study findings and limits: Across the whole spike, CD4 TCRs peaked at regions 160-218 and 743-854.

The clonotype comes from an adult in good health. The chain carries TRBV6-5 and TRBJ2-5; D not certain. This specimen consisted of peripheral blood, obtained on day 0 of AZD1222 vaccination. Here the CDR3 DNA reads TGTGCCAGCAGTTATTTTCCCCGGGAGACCCAGTACTTC. Its translation is CASSYFPRETQYF.